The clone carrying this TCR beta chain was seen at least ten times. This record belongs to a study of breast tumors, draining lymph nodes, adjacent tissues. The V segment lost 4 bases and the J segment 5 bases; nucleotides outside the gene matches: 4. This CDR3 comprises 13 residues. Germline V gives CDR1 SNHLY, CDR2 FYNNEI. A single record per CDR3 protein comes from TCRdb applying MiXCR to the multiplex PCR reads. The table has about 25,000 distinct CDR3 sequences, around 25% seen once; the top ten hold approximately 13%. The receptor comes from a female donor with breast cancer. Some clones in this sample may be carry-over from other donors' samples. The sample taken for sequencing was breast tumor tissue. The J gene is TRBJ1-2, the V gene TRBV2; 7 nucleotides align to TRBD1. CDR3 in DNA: TGTGCCAGCAGTGCAACAGGGGATTATGGCTACACCTTC. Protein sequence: CASSATGDYGYTF.